The sample holds a few counts of the clone carrying this T cell receptor beta chain. This entry belongs to a study of early T cells in non-severe SARS-CoV-2 infection. Study summary: Bulk RNA taken from unsorted whole blood was sequenced, leaving chains unpaired.

The CDR3 runs to 15 residues. Germline values: CDR1 SGHVS, CDR2 FQNEAQ. Deletions cut 1 base from V and 1 base from J, with 9 bases between. The TCR library protocol attached unique molecular identifiers to the individual cDNA molecules. Each CDR3 protein gets one entry after TCRdb re-called the 5' RACE reads with MiXCR. The sample shows 55,000 to 70,000 distinct CDR3 sequences, approximately 11% of them seen only once. V usage is TRBV7-8 and J usage is TRBJ2-3; the D gene is possibly TRBD2 (6 bases). The sequencing input was whole blood. This TCR was recovered from an adult who was a healthcare worker with PCR-confirmed SARS-CoV-2 infection or an uninfected control (not recorded which). For the CDR3, the DNA is TGTGCCAGCAGCTTAGGACTAGTAGGCACAGATACGCAGTATTTT. Protein: CASSLGLVGTDTQYF.